These T cell receptor beta chains were read from a single sample in a study of PD-L1 blockade in urothelial cancer. Data came from immunoSEQ multiplex PCR; TCRdb stores just in-frame clones and leaves some out. The table shows approximately 30,000 clones, with 89% occurring only once. Sequencing was performed on PBMCs, taken around atezolizumab (anti-PD-L1) treatment. These receptors originate from a man aged 80 or over with urothelial cancer. CDR3s include the opening cysteine and the closing phenylalanine or tryptophan. The D gene is left open where the match is weak. For some rows the clone size is stated as once, few or many, or as a class when expanded; others skip it.

cdr3_length: 14
v_call: TRBV9
j_call: TRBJ2-3
d_call: .
clone_size: once
cdr3_aa: CASTTEGATDTQYF
cdr3_nt: TGTGCCAGCACCACCGAAGGGGCCACAGATACGCAGTATTTT

cdr3_length: 11
v_call: TRBV20-1
j_call: TRBJ2-1
d_call: .
clone_size: few
cdr3_aa: CSARLRGEQFF
cdr3_nt: TGCAGTGCTAGACTCCGCGGGGAGCAGTTCTTC

cdr3_length: 12
v_call: TRBV2
j_call: TRBJ2-7
d_call: .
clone_size: .
cdr3_aa: CASRSLRVEQYF
cdr3_nt: TGTGCCAGCAGGTCCCTCAGGGTCGAGCAGTACTTC

cdr3_length: 15
v_call: TRBV11-2
j_call: TRBJ2-2
d_call: TRBD2
clone_size: .
cdr3_aa: CASSTGLAGTGELFF
cdr3_nt: TGTGCCAGCAGCACCGGACTAGCGGGAACCGGGGAGCTGTTTTTT

cdr3_length: 15
v_call: TRBV10-3
j_call: TRBJ2-7
d_call: TRBD2
clone_size: .
cdr3_aa: CAMSPLAGSLGEQYF
cdr3_nt: TGTGCCATGTCCCCACTAGCGGGGTCCTTAGGCGAGCAGTACTTC

cdr3_length: 17
v_call: TRBV12-5
j_call: TRBJ2-1
d_call: TRBD2
clone_size: once
cdr3_aa: CASGLTSGLAGDNEQFF
cdr3_nt: TGTGCTAGTGGTTTGACCTCGGGACTAGCGGGCGACAATGAGCAGTTCTTC

cdr3_length: 16
v_call: TRBV6-1
j_call: TRBJ1-2
d_call: TRBD1
clone_size: .
cdr3_aa: CASSGQGALPGYGYTF
cdr3_nt: TGTGCCAGCAGTGGGCAGGGGGCGCTTCCTGGCTATGGCTACACCTTC

cdr3_length: 14
v_call: TRBV18
j_call: TRBJ2-7
d_call: TRBD2
clone_size: .
cdr3_aa: CASSESGSGYEQYF
cdr3_nt: TGTGCCAGCTCGGAAAGCGGGAGCGGCTACGAGCAGTACTTC

cdr3_length: 15
v_call: TRBV19
j_call: TRBJ1-5
d_call: .
clone_size: .
cdr3_aa: CASSIVAGDYQPQHF
cdr3_nt: TGTGCCAGTAGTATAGTAGCCGGGGACTATCAGCCCCAGCATTTT

cdr3_length: 16
v_call: TRBV29-1
j_call: TRBJ1-3
d_call: .
clone_size: .
cdr3_aa: CSVEDLEPGSGNTIYF
cdr3_nt: TGCAGCGTTGAAGATCTGGAGCCAGGGTCTGGAAACACCATATATTTT

cdr3_length: 14
v_call: TRBV5-4
j_call: TRBJ2-5
d_call: .
clone_size: .
cdr3_aa: CASSLAGGGETQYF
cdr3_nt: TGTGCCAGCAGCTTGGCCGGAGGAGGAGAGACCCAGTACTTC

cdr3_length: 17
v_call: TRBV10-1
j_call: TRBJ2-7
d_call: TRBD2
clone_size: .
cdr3_aa: CASSEGQGTSGSYEQYF
cdr3_nt: TGCGCCAGCAGTGAGGGACAGGGGACTAGCGGGAGCTACGAGCAGTACTTC

cdr3_length: 14
v_call: TRBV5-1
j_call: TRBJ1-2
d_call: TRBD1
clone_size: .
cdr3_aa: CASSSSDRVHGYTF
cdr3_nt: TGCGCCAGCAGCTCCTCAGACAGGGTGCATGGCTACACCTTC

cdr3_length: 15
v_call: TRBV7-2
j_call: TRBJ1-2
d_call: TRBD1
clone_size: .
cdr3_aa: CASSLELAGGVGYTF
cdr3_nt: TGTGCCAGCAGCTTAGAGTTGGCAGGGGGCGTAGGCTACACCTTC

cdr3_length: 15
v_call: TRBV4-3
j_call: TRBJ1-2
d_call: .
clone_size: .
cdr3_aa: CASSQFGGSLYGYTF
cdr3_nt: TGCGCCAGCAGCCAATTCGGGGGGTCTCTCTATGGCTACACCTTC

cdr3_length: 15
v_call: TRBV19
j_call: TRBJ2-7
d_call: TRBD2
clone_size: .
cdr3_aa: CASRYSGLAGYEQYF
cdr3_nt: TGTGCCAGTAGGTACTCCGGACTAGCGGGCTACGAGCAGTACTTC

cdr3_length: 15
v_call: TRBV14
j_call: TRBJ2-7
d_call: TRBD2
clone_size: .
cdr3_aa: CASSQEASGVREQYF
cdr3_nt: TGTGCCAGCAGCCAAGAGGCTAGCGGGGTTCGCGAGCAGTACTTC

cdr3_length: 14
v_call: TRBV19
j_call: TRBJ1-4
d_call: .
clone_size: .
cdr3_aa: CASTQPSRGEKLFF
cdr3_nt: TGTGCCAGTACCCAGCCCAGTAGAGGTGAAAAACTGTTTTTT

cdr3_length: 16
v_call: TRBV7-2
j_call: TRBJ2-7
d_call: TRBD2
clone_size: .
cdr3_aa: CASSLRLAGITYEQYF
cdr3_nt: TGTGCCAGCAGCTTAAGACTAGCGGGAATTACCTACGAGCAGTACTTC

cdr3_length: 15
v_call: TRBV5-4
j_call: TRBJ2-7
d_call: TRBD2
clone_size: .
cdr3_aa: CASSLWTSGTYEQYF
cdr3_nt: TGTGCCAGCAGTCTGTGGACTAGCGGAACCTACGAGCAGTACTTC

cdr3_length: 12
v_call: TRBV6-1
j_call: TRBJ2-3
d_call: .
clone_size: .
cdr3_aa: CASSDRLDTQYF
cdr3_nt: TGTGCCAGCAGCGACAGGTTAGATACGCAGTATTTT

cdr3_length: 15
v_call: TRBV19
j_call: TRBJ1-2
d_call: .
clone_size: .
cdr3_aa: CASSSQGRANYGYTF
cdr3_nt: TGTGCCAGTAGTAGCCAGGGGCGGGCTAACTATGGCTACACCTTC

cdr3_length: 14
v_call: TRBV28
j_call: TRBJ1-5
d_call: TRBD1
clone_size: .
cdr3_aa: CAGRDRGSNQPQHF
cdr3_nt: TGTGCCGGACGGGACAGGGGAAGCAATCAGCCCCAGCATTTT

cdr3_length: 17
v_call: TRBV9
j_call: TRBJ2-1
d_call: TRBD2
clone_size: medium-sized
cdr3_aa: CASSGESGLAGYNEQFF
cdr3_nt: TGTGCCAGCAGCGGAGAATCAGGACTAGCGGGATACAATGAGCAGTTCTTC

cdr3_length: 14
v_call: TRBV28
j_call: TRBJ1-2
d_call: TRBD1
clone_size: .
cdr3_aa: CASSLRAGGYGYTF
cdr3_nt: TGTGCCAGCAGTTTAAGGGCAGGGGGCTATGGCTACACCTTC

cdr3_length: 15
v_call: TRBV27
j_call: TRBJ2-1
d_call: TRBD2
clone_size: once
cdr3_aa: CASRPGGYSYNEQFF
cdr3_nt: TGTGCCAGCAGGCCCGGGGGGTACTCCTACAATGAGCAGTTCTTC

cdr3_length: 13
v_call: TRBV18
j_call: TRBJ2-7
d_call: TRBD1
clone_size: .
cdr3_aa: CASSVGQGYEQYF
cdr3_nt: TGTGCCAGCTCAGTTGGACAGGGCTACGAGCAGTACTTC

cdr3_length: 15
v_call: TRBV5-8
j_call: TRBJ2-7
d_call: TRBD1
clone_size: .
cdr3_aa: CASSRRQGAGSEQYF
cdr3_nt: TGTGCCAGCAGCCGACGACAGGGGGCAGGCTCCGAGCAGTACTTC